This is a list of T cell receptor beta chains from one sample in a study of beta chain features in type 1 diabetes. Sequencing was performed with immunoSEQ multiplex PCR; in TCRdb, only in-frame clones are kept and a portion is missing. The table includes 310,000 or so clones, approximately 8.2% detected once. Specimen: central memory CD4+ T cells from blood. The receptors come from a young woman in good health. The CDR3 runs from the conserved cysteine through the conserved F or W. The order of the fields is V gene, D gene, CDR3 length, J gene, clone size, CDR3 DNA, CDR3 protein. A D gene is named only where the DNA matches it firmly. Clone size is not always given. Where it is, it says once, few, many or a class for expanded clones.

>TRBV28|TRBD2|20|TRBJ2-5|once
TGTGCCAGCAGTTTGGGGTTTCTGTCTAGCGGGAGTCTCTACCAAGAGACCCAGTACTTC
CASSLGFLSSGSLYQETQYF
>TRBV2|NA|14|TRBJ1-1|few
TGTGCCACCCAGGGCGTGGCAGAGAACACTGAAGCTTTCTTT
CATQGVAENTEAFF
>TRBV11-2|TRBD2|14|TRBJ2-1|NA
TGTGCCAGCACCGGGACTAGCGGATACAATGAGCAGTTCTTC
CASTGTSGYNEQFF
>TRBV11-2|TRBD1|14|TRBJ1-1|NA
TGTGCCAGCAGCCGAACCAGGGGGGATACTGAAGCTTTCTTT
CASSRTRGDTEAFF
>TRBV7-2|NA|14|TRBJ2-1|NA
TGTGCCAGCAGCCCCCGGATAGCCTACAATGAGCAGTTCTTC
CASSPRIAYNEQFF
>TRBV15|NA|11|TRBJ2-2|few
TGTGCCACCAGGCGCGCCGGGGAGCTGTTTTTT
CATRRAGELFF
>TRBV29-1|NA|12|TRBJ1-2|few
TGCAGCGTTGACAGGGTATCCTATGGCTACACCTTC
CSVDRVSYGYTF
>TRBV9|TRBD2|17|TRBJ2-3|NA
TGTGCCAGCAGTCCCGAAGGGGCTAGCGGGAGGTCAGATACGCAGTATTTT
CASSPEGASGRSDTQYF
>TRBV4-2|NA|15|TRBJ1-2|few
TGTGCCAGCAGCCAAGACCCGAGGGAACTCTATGGCTACACCTTC
CASSQDPRELYGYTF
>TRBV6-1|NA|15|TRBJ1-2|NA
TGTGCCAGCAGTGATATGAGGCGAGCAGCCTATGGCTACACCTTC
CASSDMRRAAYGYTF
>TRBV19|NA|14|TRBJ1-5|NA
TGTGCCACCCAACCCCGCGGTAGCAATCAGCCCCAGCATTTT
CATQPRGSNQPQHF
>TRBV6-6|TRBD1|15|TRBJ2-6|few
TGTGCCAGCAGCCGAGGGACAGGTGGGGCCAACGTCCTGACTTTC
CASSRGTGGANVLTF
>TRBV5-1|NA|17|TRBJ2-6|few
TGCGCCAGCAGCTTGTATGGCGGGAACTCTGGGGCCAACGTCCTGACTTTC
CASSLYGGNSGANVLTF
>TRBV6-5|NA|15|TRBJ2-3|few
TGTGCCAGCAGTTATTGGCTTCCAGGGACAGATACGCAGTATTTT
CASSYWLPGTDTQYF
>TRBV4-2|TRBD1|15|TRBJ2-5|few
TGTGCCAGCAGCCGAACCCAAGGACAGGGGGAGACCCAGTACTTC
CASSRTQGQGETQYF